Listed below are T cell receptor beta chains from one sample, sequenced in a study of post-analysis software for immune sequencing data. Via MiXCR, TCRdb re-called the PCR reads, giving one row per CDR3 protein. In the table there are 700,000 to 900,000 distinct CDR3 sequences, about 45% of which are singletons. The sequenced sample was blood. The receptors were gathered from a girl between 5 and 17 years old with multiple sclerosis. Both conserved end residues are part of each CDR3. Fields, in order: V gene, D gene, J gene, clone size, CDR3 length, CDR3 DNA, CDR3 protein. A D gene is named only where the DNA matches it firmly. Clone size, where shown, is once, few, many, or a class for clones that have expanded.

>TRBV10-3|NA|TRBJ1-5|NA|16
TGTGCCATCAGTGAGAACGACAGAGGGCAGGGTCAGCCCCAGCATTTT
CAISENDRGQGQPQHF
>TRBV7-9|TRBD1|TRBJ2-1|NA|16
TGTGCCAGCAGCTTTAGACAGGGAGACTCCTACAATGAGCAGTTCTTC
CASSFRQGDSYNEQFF
>TRBV15|TRBD1|TRBJ2-3|few|15
TGTGCCACCAGCAGTAGCAGGGGGAGCACAGATACGCAGTATTTT
CATSSSRGSTDTQYF
>TRBV20-1|NA|TRBJ2-2|NA|11
TGCAGTGCCCCCGGACCCGGGGAGCTGTTTTTT
CSAPGPGELFF
>TRBV9|TRBD2|TRBJ2-2|NA|16
TGTGCCAGCAGCGCAGGGACTAGCGGGAGGATCGGGGAGCTGTTTTTT
CASSAGTSGRIGELFF
>TRBV24-1|NA|TRBJ2-7|few|15
TGTGCCACCAGTGATTTAAGACTCTGCTCCTACGAGCAGTACTTC
CATSDLRLCSYEQYF
>TRBV14|NA|TRBJ1-4|few|13
TGTGCCAGCAGCCCTGGGGGCTCTGAAAAACTGTTTTTT
CASSPGGSEKLFF
>TRBV20-1|NA|TRBJ2-7|many|11
TGCAGTGCTAGAGACGCCTACGAGCAGTACTTC
CSARDAYEQYF
>TRBV3-1|NA|TRBJ2-7|few|14
TGTGCCAGCAGCCAAGAATGGGGGACCTACGAGCAGTACTTC
CASSQEWGTYEQYF
>TRBV12-3/TRBV12-4|TRBD2|TRBJ2-1|NA|15
TGTGCCAGCAGTTTATTACTAGCGGGATACAATGAGCAGTTCTTC
CASSLLLAGYNEQFF
>TRBV4-2|TRBD1|TRBJ1-5|NA|16
TGTGCCAGCAGCCACCGGACAGGTCAGGAGGATCAGCCCCAGCATTTT
CASSHRTGQEDQPQHF
>TRBV11-2|NA|TRBJ1-5|NA|14
TGTGCCAGCAGCTTAGGGCAGCGCAATCAGCCCCAGCATTTT
CASSLGQRNQPQHF
>TRBV20-1|NA|TRBJ2-5|NA|13
TGCAGTGCCTACAGTGGACAACAAGAGACCCAGTACTTC
CSAYSGQQETQYF
>TRBV2|NA|TRBJ2-7|NA|12
TGTGCCAGCAGTGAGAGTAGGTTCGAGCAGTACTTC
CASSESRFEQYF
>TRBV10-3|NA|TRBJ2-3|NA|15
TGTGCCATCAGTCAGGGTGGCGGGAGCACAGATACGCAGTATTTT
CAISQGGGSTDTQYF
>TRBV29-1|NA|TRBJ2-3|NA|14
TGCAGCGTAGCGGAGGGGACTAGCACAGATACGCAGTATTTT
CSVAEGTSTDTQYF
>TRBV12-3/TRBV12-4|TRBD2|TRBJ2-5|few|13
TGTGCCAGCATCGCGGGAGGGGAAGAGACCCAGTACTTC
CASIAGGEETQYF
>TRBV12-3/TRBV12-4|NA|TRBJ1-1|NA|14
TGTGCCAGCAGTTTAGCGGTGGGCGGGTTTGAAGCTTTCTTT
CASSLAVGGFEAFF
>TRBV28|NA|TRBJ2-3|NA|15
TGTGCCAGCACCCGGGGGCGCAGGGGAGATGATACGCAGTATTTT
CASTRGRRGDDTQYF
>TRBV4-1|TRBD1|TRBJ2-7|few|15
TGCGCCAGCAGCCAAGAAGAGACAGGGCCCCACGAGCAGTACTTC
CASSQEETGPHEQYF
>TRBV11-2|NA|TRBJ1-2|NA|15
TGTGCCAGCAGCTTAGATTGGCAGCCTAACTATGGCTACACCTTC
CASSLDWQPNYGYTF
>TRBV25-1|NA|TRBJ2-3|NA|13
TGTGCCAGCAACCGGGACATCACAGATACGCAGTATTTT
CASNRDITDTQYF
>TRBV20-1|TRBD2|TRBJ2-7|few|14
TGCAGTGCTCCACTAGCGGACGGCCCCTACGAGCAGTACTTC
CSAPLADGPYEQYF
>TRBV5-6|TRBD1|TRBJ2-3|NA|15
TGTGCCAGCACCCCGGACAGGGCCAGCACAGATACGCAGTATTTT
CASTPDRASTDTQYF
>TRBV10-3|NA|TRBJ2-5|NA|14
TGTGCCATCAGTGGCGGACAGCTCAAAGAGACCCAGTACTTC
CAISGGQLKETQYF